This T cell receptor (beta chain) derives from a study of blood T cells in healthy people across ages. This clonotype was recorded a few times. Germline CDR1 SGHTA, CDR2 FQGNSA. This CDR3 is 14 amino acids long. Between the trimmed V and J ends, which lost 3 bases and 5 bases, there was a span of 13 bases. A sample-barcoded 5' primer and a J-beta primer mix were used in a second PCR of roughly 6 to 11 cycles. TCRdb reprocessed the 5' RACE reads with MiXCR, giving one entry per CDR3 protein. The sample lists over 1.5 million distinct CDR3 sequences, just under 50% seen once, with 2% to 2.5% in the top ten.

The V and J genes are TRBV7-2 and TRBJ1-2; D perhaps matches TRBD1 (6 bases). The sequence was obtained from a woman aged 40 to 49 in good health. What was sequenced was blood. The CDR3 loop reads CASSFQLGTYGYTF. CDR3 DNA sequence: TGTGCCAGCAGCTTCCAATTGGGGACATATGGCTACACCTTC.